The 8 T cell receptor beta chains below all came from one sample that was sequenced in a study of breast tumors, draining lymph nodes, adjacent tissues. The lymph nodes were axillary draining lymph nodes from breast cancer patients. TCRdb recomputed calls from the multiplex PCR reads with MiXCR, one row per CDR3 protein. This table has about 89,000 distinct CDR3 sequences, 25% to 35% appearing once. Specimen: axillary lymph node tissue. The receptors originated from a female donor with breast cancer. Some clones in this sample may be carry-over from other donors' samples.

In its sample, this clonotype was seen many times. This chain links TRBV7-3 with TRBJ1-1; D unclear. CDR1 and CDR2 from the germline V gene are SGHTA and FQGTGA. V shed 5 bases and J shed 2 bases, with 9 bases lying between them. The CDR3 is 13 residues long. CDR3 in amino acids: CASSPNPNTEAFF. CDR3 bases: TGTGCCAGCAGCCCGAACCCAAACACTGAAGCTTTCTTT.

This clonotype was seen just once. CDR3 sequence: CASSWDLGRHNEQFF. In DNA, the CDR3 is TGTGCCAGCAGCTGGGACTTGGGGAGACACAATGAGCAGTTCTTC. The V call is TRBV7-2, the J call TRBJ2-1; D possibly corresponds to TRBD2 (6 bases). CDR3 length equals 15 residues. V dropped 4 bases and J dropped 5 bases, with 15 bases sitting between them. In germline, CDR1 is SGHTA, CDR2 FQGNSA.

The J gene is TRBJ2-1, the V gene TRBV11-1; 10 bases are a match to TRBD1. This CDR3 spans 15 amino acids. CDR1 SGHAT and CDR2 FQDESV come from the germline V gene (reference sequence). After removal of 2 bases from V and 9 bases from J, the junction contained 7 bases not matched to a gene. The CDR3 loop is CASSLTGTGAGEQFF. For the CDR3, the DNA is TGTGCCAGCAGCTTAACCGGGACAGGGGCCGGTGAGCAGTTCTTC.

This clonotype came up a few times. This chain uses TRBV5-4 with TRBJ2-5; the D gene is possibly TRBD2 (5 bases). CDR1 and CDR2 (germline): SGHNT, YYREEE (reference sequence). This CDR3 region has 15 residues. V lost 4 bases, J lost 1 base, and 14 bases lay in between. CDR3: CASSLSWETQETQYF. Written as DNA, the CDR3 is TGTGCCAGCAGCCTCTCCTGGGAGACCCAAGAGACCCAGTACTTC.

This clonotype occurred many times. The chain recombines TRBV6-7 with TRBJ2-1, with 11 bases identical to TRBD2. TRBV6-7 is an open reading frame whose function is uncertain. With V trimmed by 5 bases and J by 4 bases, 4 bases remained unmatched. CDR3 length equals 15 residues. CDR3 loop: CASSLIAGGYNEQFF. The CDR3 nucleotides read TGTGCCAGCAGTCTAATAGCGGGAGGGTACAATGAGCAGTTCTTC.

The chain links TRBV28 to TRBJ2-7, with TRBD2 matching 8 bases. V was clipped by 6 bases and J by 2 bases; unmatched bases: 21. The germline V gene has CDR1 MDHEN and CDR2 SYDVKM. CDR3 size: 19 residues. CDR3 DNA: TGTGCCAGCAGCCAAAAGTGGGGGAGCGGGAGAAGCCCAACCTACGAGCAGTACTTC. This encodes CASSQKWGSGRSPTYEQYF.

This clonotype showed up many times. This chain joins TRBV20-1 and TRBJ2-5; D possibly corresponds to TRBD1 (5 bases). This CDR3 region has 12 residues. Germline V gene data show CDR1 as DFQATT and CDR2 as SNEGSKA (reference sequence). Trimming cost V 6 bases and J 5 bases, with 13 bases left between them. In DNA form, the CDR3 reads TGCAGTGCCATAGGGGCCTCGGAGACCCAGTACTTC. It codes for CSAIGASETQYF.

The table lists this clonotype with many counts. This chain joins TRBV2 and TRBJ1-5; 7 nucleotides line up with TRBD1. The CDR3 has 13 residues. Losses at the gene ends were 10 bases for V and 3 bases for J; bases not matched to a gene: 6. Germline lookup yields CDR1 SNHLY and CDR2 FYNNEI. The CDR3 loop is CATQTGYNQPQHF. The DNA for the CDR3 is TGTGCCACCCAGACAGGGTACAATCAGCCCCAGCATTTT.